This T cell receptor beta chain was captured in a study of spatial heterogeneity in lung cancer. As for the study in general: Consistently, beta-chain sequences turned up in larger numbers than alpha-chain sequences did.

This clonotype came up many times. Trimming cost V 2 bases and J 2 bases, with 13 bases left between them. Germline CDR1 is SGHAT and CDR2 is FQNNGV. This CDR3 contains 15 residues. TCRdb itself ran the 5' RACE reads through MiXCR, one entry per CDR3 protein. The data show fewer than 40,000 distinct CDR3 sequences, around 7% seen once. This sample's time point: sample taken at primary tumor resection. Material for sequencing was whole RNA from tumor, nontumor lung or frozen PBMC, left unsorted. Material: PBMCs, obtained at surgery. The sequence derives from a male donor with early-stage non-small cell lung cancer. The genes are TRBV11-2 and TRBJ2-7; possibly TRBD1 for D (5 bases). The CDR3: CASSLLSAGTYEQYF. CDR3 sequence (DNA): TGTGCCAGCAGCTTACTCTCCGCAGGGACCTACGAGCAGTACTTC.